Listed here are 6 T cell receptor beta chains from one sample, sequenced in a study of neurological immune-mediated disorders (dated by TCRdb to the late 2010s). The protocol used for the library was 5' RACE. Sequencer: Illumina HiSeq 2500. The raw public data were reprocessed by TCRdb itself: fastp quality trimming at Q25, MiXCR clonotype calling, in-frame beta chains only. Rows are combined by CDR3 protein, so each entry shows the most common genes and DNA. Present in this sample are under 80,000 distinct CDR3 sequences, roughly 10% of which were seen just once. Jointly, the top ten make up approximately 1.5% of the sample. Sequences were obtained from PBMCs. The receptor set was obtained from a middle-aged man in good health.

This clonotype was recorded many times. The chain combines TRBV5-1 with TRBJ2-3; the match to TRBD2 covers 9 bases. V lost 1 base to trimming and J lost 1 base; unmatched junction nucleotides: 7. This CDR3 spans 17 amino acids. Germline CDR1 reads SGHRS; CDR2 reads YFSETQ. CDR3 in amino acids: CASSLIERGAGTDTQYF. In nucleotides, the CDR3 is TGCGCCAGCAGCTTGATCGAGCGGGGGGCCGGCACAGATACGCAGTATTTT.

This clonotype was found many times. This chain connects TRBV10-2 to TRBJ1-2; TRBD1 agrees at 9 bases. This CDR3 comprises 15 residues. Trimming removed 7 bases from V and 3 bases from J; junction bases left unmatched: 9. Germline V gene lookup returns CDR1 WSHSY and CDR2 SAAADI. The DNA of the CDR3 is TGCGCCAGCACCTCGGACAGGGGAGGTCACTATGGCTACACCTTC. Translation: CASTSDRGGHYGYTF.

This clonotype was observed at least ten times. V is TRBV7-9 and J is TRBJ2-3, with 12 bases aligning to TRBD2. Trimming at V came to 5 bases and at J to 5 bases, leaving 2 bases not matched to a gene. The CDR3 sequence is 14 residues long. Per the germline V gene, CDR1 is SEHNR and CDR2 is FQNEAQ (reference sequence). The CDR3 DNA is TGTGCCAGCAGCCCTAGCGGGGGGGAAGATACGCAGTATTTT. Translated: CASSPSGGEDTQYF.

This clonotype came up many times. The chain couples TRBV5-5 to TRBJ1-5, with D perhaps matching TRBD1 (5 bases). Per the germline V gene, CDR1 is SGHKS and CDR2 is YYEKEE (reference sequence). The V end lost 0 bases, the J end lost 3 bases, and 13 bases lay between the germline ends. The CDR3 consists of 16 residues. The CDR3 coding sequence is TGTGCCAGCAGCTTGGGTCGGGCGGGGGACAATCAGCCCCAGCATTTT. It yields the protein CASSLGRAGDNQPQHF. Using reference TRBV5-5 and TRBJ1-5 for the parts outside the CDR3, the full variable domain is DAGVTQSPTHLIKTRGQQVTLRCSPISGHKSVSWYQQVLGQGPQFIFQYYEKEERGRGNFPDRFSARQFPNYSSELNVNALLLGDSALYLCASSLGRAGDNQPQHFGDGTRLSIL.

This clonotype came up many times. The CDR3 is CSVDDGRAGSYEQYF. As DNA, the CDR3 is TGCAGCGTTGACGACGGGAGGGCTGGCTCCTACGAGCAGTACTTC. The genes are TRBV29-1 and TRBJ2-7; 8 bases fit TRBD2. Germline loops: CDR1 SQVTM, CDR2 ANQGSEA. Trimming removed 3 bases from V and 0 bases from J; junction bases left unmatched: 7. This CDR3 region has 15 residues.

The chain has TRBV5-1 and TRBJ2-1; 9 bases align to TRBD2. The CDR3 runs 17 residues. V was pared by 0 bases and J by 1 base, with 5 bases of the junction left unmatched. Germline CDR1 SGHRS, CDR2 YFSETQ. The CDR3 loop is CASSLGGGGASYNEQFF. DNA of the CDR3: TGCGCCAGCAGCTTGGGTGGCGGGGGGGCATCCTACAATGAGCAGTTCTTC.